Listed below are T cell receptor beta chains from one sample, sequenced in a study of blood T cell repertoires in COVID-19. TCRdb keeps only in-frame clones here, not all; method: immunoSEQ multiplex PCR. The data contain about 16,000 clones, under 95% of them singletons. The specimen was peripheral blood. The source of these receptors is a man aged 60 to 69 with active COVID-19. Each CDR3 is given with its conserved first and last residue. Each record gives: J gene, V gene, CDR3 protein.

j_call: TRBJ2-7; v_call: TRBV19; cdr3_aa: CASSIDRGGTYEQYF
j_call: TRBJ2-3; v_call: TRBV4-2; cdr3_aa: CASSQGPSGNTDTQYF
j_call: TRBJ2-7; v_call: TRBV15; cdr3_aa: CATSPNYADGVAEQYF
j_call: TRBJ1-1; v_call: TRBV6-2/TRBV6-3; cdr3_aa: CASSYRGRAGVMAFF
j_call: TRBJ2-3; v_call: TRBV3-1/TRBV3-2; cdr3_aa: CASSQDIVRGTRTDTQYF
j_call: TRBJ1-1; v_call: TRBV2; cdr3_aa: CASLGHRDMNTEAFF
j_call: TRBJ1-2; v_call: TRBV28; cdr3_aa: CASSSAGGGYGYTF
j_call: TRBJ2-7; v_call: TRBV5-5; cdr3_aa: CASSGRDRGYEQYF
j_call: TRBJ2-2; v_call: TRBV6-5; cdr3_aa: CASSYNLPPGELFF
j_call: TRBJ2-5; v_call: TRBV24-1; cdr3_aa: CATSDYGSGTQYF
j_call: TRBJ2-1; v_call: TRBV11-2; cdr3_aa: CASSLDGPSVGYNEQFF
j_call: TRBJ1-2; v_call: TRBV5-1; cdr3_aa: CASSTGDSMEGGYTF
j_call: TRBJ1-6; v_call: TRBV5-1; cdr3_aa: CASSQGDRVRALHF
j_call: TRBJ1-1; v_call: TRBV29-1; cdr3_aa: CSATGGGFTEAFF
j_call: TRBJ2-3; v_call: TRBV19; cdr3_aa: CASSIEGLAGNSDTQYF
j_call: TRBJ2-3; v_call: TRBV24-1; cdr3_aa: CATSDGDRASTDTQYF
j_call: TRBJ2-2; v_call: TRBV7-2; cdr3_aa: CASSLGERGELFF
j_call: TRBJ2-4; v_call: TRBV9; cdr3_aa: CASSGGTGNLENIQYF
j_call: TRBJ2-1; v_call: TRBV3-1/TRBV3-2; cdr3_aa: CASSPSYDRENEQFF
j_call: TRBJ1-1; v_call: TRBV10-3; cdr3_aa: CAISDQGSDTEAFF
j_call: TRBJ2-3; v_call: TRBV3-1/TRBV3-2; cdr3_aa: CASSLSGLTDTQYF
j_call: TRBJ2-1; v_call: TRBV5-1; cdr3_aa: CASRRLAGGHNEQFF
j_call: TRBJ2-6; v_call: TRBV10-3; cdr3_aa: CAISDLVQGADSGANVLTF
j_call: TRBJ1-1; v_call: TRBV6-1; cdr3_aa: CASSEFHSGAEAFF
j_call: TRBJ1-1; v_call: TRBV7-9; cdr3_aa: CASSLAGAITEAFF
j_call: TRBJ2-2; v_call: TRBV25-1; cdr3_aa: CASSLAGGRGGELFF
j_call: TRBJ2-1; v_call: TRBV27; cdr3_aa: CASSLWQGHNEQFF
j_call: TRBJ1-1; v_call: TRBV11-1; cdr3_aa: CASSWGGATEAFF
j_call: TRBJ2-2; v_call: TRBV14; cdr3_aa: CASSRMGQGLVTGELFF